Sequencing of this T cell receptor (beta chain) was carried out in a study of tumor-infiltrating lymphocytes in localized non-small cell lung cancer. This table comes from immunoSEQ multiplex PCR, and its TCRdb copy is limited to in-frame clones, with some not included. Seen here are about 23,000 clones, less than 70% observed once, and the top ten hold approximately 15%. Of note for this clone: Its antigen is unknown.

This CDR3 has 14 amino acids. V shed 5 bases, J shed 4 bases, and the junction held 6 bases outside the gene matches. Germline values: CDR1 GTSNPN, CDR2 SVGIG (reference sequence). Study results and limitations: No T-cell fraction difference was seen between IM1 and IM2 tumors. Available tissue quantity limited TCR sequencing to a patient subset. Tumor T-cell fraction was not associated with recurrence-free survival.

The sequence came from a human donor with non-small cell lung cancer. The chain carries TRBV30 and TRBJ2-3; TRBD1 agrees at 10 bases. The sequenced sample consisted of lung tumor tissue. CDR3 loop: CAWSTGGGSDTQYF. The CDR3 DNA sequence: TGTGCCTGGTCGACAGGGGGCGGTTCAGATACGCAGTATTTT.